Listed below are T cell receptor beta chains from one sample, sequenced in a study of cytomegalovirus exposure and HLA in healthy donors. Sequencing used immunoSEQ multiplex PCR; TCRdb keeps in-frame clones, though not all of them. The sample yields under 200,000 clones, around 80% seen once. The source material was PBMCs. The source of these receptors is a woman aged 30 to 39 in good health and CMV-seropositive. Both conserved end residues are part of each CDR3. D genes are given only for firm matches. Not all rows give a size; the values are once, few, many and, for expanded clones, a class.

d_gene,len,abundance,v_gene,j_gene,CDR3nt,CDR3aa
NA,15,once,TRBV4-1,TRBJ2-7,TGCGCCAGCAGCGAGACCCCACTGGGCACCTACGAGCAGTACTTC,CASSETPLGTYEQYF
TRBD1,15,NA,TRBV7-9,TRBJ2-7,TGTGCCAGCAGCGCGTGGACAGGGGCCTCCTACGAGCAGTACTTC,CASSAWTGASYEQYF
NA,19,NA,TRBV4-3,TRBJ1-4,TGCGCCAGCAGCCAACTCGGACAGTCCGTTGCCTGGACTAATGAAAAACTGTTTTTT,CASSQLGQSVAWTNEKLFF
NA,13,NA,TRBV18,TRBJ1-1,TGTGCCAGCTCAGACCCCGGGAGTACTGAAGCTTTCTTT,CASSDPGSTEAFF
NA,15,NA,TRBV4-2,TRBJ2-7,TGTGCCAGCAGCCAAGACCTCGCTAGCCCCTACGAGCAGTACTTC,CASSQDLASPYEQYF
NA,15,NA,TRBV11-2,TRBJ2-5,TGTGCCAGCAGCTTAGTACGGGGGGCCCGGGAGACCCAGTACTTC,CASSLVRGARETQYF
TRBD1,15,NA,TRBV2,TRBJ1-5,TGTGCCAGCAAGGCAGGGGGCTTAAGCAATCAGCCCCAGCATTTT,CASKAGGLSNQPQHF
NA,12,NA,TRBV21-1,TRBJ2-7,TGTGCCAGCAGCAAAGGAGTGAACGAGCAGTACTTC,CASSKGVNEQYF
TRBD1,15,NA,TRBV4-3,TRBJ1-2,TGCGCCAGCAGCCAAGGGACAGGGCTTAACTATGGCTACACCTTC,CASSQGTGLNYGYTF
TRBD1,13,few,TRBV23-1,TRBJ1-6,TGCGCCAGCCCGGACAGGGAAAATTCACCCCTCCACTTT,CASPDRENSPLHF
TRBD1,13,NA,TRBV6-5,TRBJ1-6,TGTGCCAGCAGTTACTTTCAGGGGGCTCCCCTCCACTTT,CASSYFQGAPLHF
TRBD1,16,NA,TRBV4-1,TRBJ2-3,TGCGCCAGCAGCCACGTCGGACAGGGCGACACAGATACGCAGTATTTT,CASSHVGQGDTDTQYF
NA,13,NA,TRBV7-2,TRBJ2-5,TGTGCCAGCAGCTTTAGGGGTTGGGAGACCCAGTACTTC,CASSFRGWETQYF
TRBD2,15,NA,TRBV7-2,TRBJ2-3,TGTGCCAGCAGCTTAAGACTAGCGGGAGCAGATACGCAGTATTTT,CASSLRLAGADTQYF
TRBD2,15,NA,TRBV4-3,TRBJ2-7,TGCGCCAGCAGCGTACAGCGGGAGGGCCTCAACGAGCAGTACTTC,CASSVQREGLNEQYF
NA,13,NA,TRBV29-1,TRBJ2-7,TGCAGCGTTGAAGTGCACAACTCCTACGAGCAGTACTTC,CSVEVHNSYEQYF
TRBD2,16,NA,TRBV4-3,TRBJ2-7,TGCGCCAGCAGCCGATCCGGGACTAGCGGGTCTTACGAGCAGTACTTC,CASSRSGTSGSYEQYF
TRBD1,15,NA,TRBV28,TRBJ2-5,TGTGCCAGTCAAAAGACAGGGGGCTACCAAGAGACCCAGTACTTC,CASQKTGGYQETQYF
TRBD2,17,few,TRBV7-2,TRBJ2-2,TGTGCCAGCAGCGTCCTTAGCGGGGGGGCCGGCCCCGGGGAGCTGTTTTTT,CASSVLSGGAGPGELFF
NA,14,NA,TRBV2,TRBJ2-3,TGTGCCGCTAAGATAGCGGATACCACAGATACGCAGTATTTT,CAAKIADTTDTQYF
NA,13,NA,TRBV21-1,TRBJ1-5,TGTGCCAGCAGTGGACAGGGGTGGCAGCCCCAGCATTTT,CASSGQGWQPQHF
TRBD1,14,NA,TRBV2,TRBJ2-5,TGTGCCAGCAGTGCAGACAGGGATCAAGAGACCCAGTACTTC,CASSADRDQETQYF
NA,15,NA,TRBV15,TRBJ1-2,TGTGCCACCAGCAGCGAAGCAGGGGCTAACTATGGCTACACCTTC,CATSSEAGANYGYTF
NA,16,NA,TRBV6-6,TRBJ2-7,TGTGCCAGCAGTTACTCGATGCGACAGGCGGGCTACGAGCAGTACTTC,CASSYSMRQAGYEQYF
NA,14,NA,TRBV7-6,TRBJ1-1,TGTGCCAGCAGCTTGGGAGAGGGGGAGACTGAAGCTTTCTTT,CASSLGEGETEAFF
NA,11,NA,TRBV30,TRBJ2-7,TGTGCCTGGAACAGGGCCTATGAGCAGTACTTC,CAWNRAYEQYF
TRBD2,14,once,TRBV29-1,TRBJ2-7,TGCAGCGTTGGCAGGGGAGCGGGGGGTTTCGAGCAGTACTTC,CSVGRGAGGFEQYF
TRBD1,15,NA,TRBV4-2,TRBJ2-7,TGTGCCAGCAGCTTCGGTCAGACAGGGAGCTACGAGCAGTACTTC,CASSFGQTGSYEQYF
NA,15,few,TRBV4-1,TRBJ2-1,TGCGCCAGCAGCCAATTGGTGACTAGTCACAATGAGCAGTTCTTC,CASSQLVTSHNEQFF
NA,15,NA,TRBV7-8,TRBJ1-1,TGTGCCAGCAGTCCACCTGACAGGTTGAACACTGAAGCTTTCTTT,CASSPPDRLNTEAFF
NA,15,few,TRBV6-6,TRBJ2-6,TGTGCCAGCAGTTCCGTAGTCTCTGGGGCCAACGTCCTGACTTTC,CASSSVVSGANVLTF
TRBD2,15,NA,TRBV5-1,TRBJ2-7,TGCGCCAGCGCCTCGACTAGCGCCATGGGCTACGAGCAGTACTTC,CASASTSAMGYEQYF
NA,14,once,TRBV6-1,TRBJ2-7,TGTGCCAGCAGTGAATTGGGACACACTTACGAGCAGTACTTC,CASSELGHTYEQYF
NA,17,NA,TRBV9,TRBJ2-7,TGTGCCAGCAGCTCCGAGGAGCAGGGATTCAGTTCCTACGAGCAGTACTTC,CASSSEEQGFSSYEQYF
TRBD2,15,NA,TRBV5-1,TRBJ2-3,TGCGCCAGCGGAAGTAGCGGGAGAAGCACAGATACGCAGTATTTT,CASGSSGRSTDTQYF
NA,14,NA,TRBV18,TRBJ1-2,TGTGCCAGCTCACCACCTGCGAGGACGGGGGGCTACACCTTC,CASSPPARTGGYTF
TRBD2,19,once,TRBV4-3,TRBJ2-3,TGCGCCAGCAGCCAAGATAGACTAGCGGGAGGGCTTAGCACAGATACGCAGTATTTT,CASSQDRLAGGLSTDTQYF
NA,17,few,TRBV4-1,TRBJ1-3,TGCGCCAGCAGCCGCCGGGTAGGTGACGACTCTGGAAACACCATATATTTT,CASSRRVGDDSGNTIYF
NA,15,NA,TRBV12-5,TRBJ2-1,TGTGCTAGTGGTCCCGGACAGCCTAGGAGGAATGAGCAGTTCTTC,CASGPGQPRRNEQFF
NA,15,NA,TRBV11-2,TRBJ2-3,TGTGCCAGCCGGAGGTTAGGGCCCGGTACAGATACGCAGTATTTT,CASRRLGPGTDTQYF
NA,14,NA,TRBV7-6,TRBJ2-7,TGTGCCAGCAGCTTAGGTACCGGGGCCTACGAGCAGTACTTC,CASSLGTGAYEQYF
NA,14,NA,TRBV27,TRBJ2-4,TGTGCCAGCACCATGGAGGGGGCCAAAAACATTCAGTACTTC,CASTMEGAKNIQYF
TRBD2,16,NA,TRBV9,TRBJ2-7,TGTGCCAGCAGCCCCGGGACTAGCGGAACCTACTACGAGCAGTACTTC,CASSPGTSGTYYEQYF
NA,14,NA,TRBV5-4,TRBJ2-3,TGTGCCAGCAGCTTCAGCAGATCCGGGGATACGCAGTATTTT,CASSFSRSGDTQYF
TRBD1,16,NA,TRBV4-1,TRBJ1-1,TGCGCCAGCAGCCAAGGAGACAGGGGAACGAACACTGAAGCTTTCTTT,CASSQGDRGTNTEAFF
TRBD2,15,NA,TRBV9,TRBJ2-5,TGTGCCAGCAGCGTAGCGGCTAGCGGGGGGGGGACCCAGTACTTC,CASSVAASGGGTQYF
NA,17,NA,TRBV6-1,TRBJ2-7,TGTGCCAGCAGTGCCTCGGGGGAGCGGCAATTCATCTACGAGCAGTACTTC,CASSASGERQFIYEQYF
NA,16,once,TRBV5-1,TRBJ2-3,TGCGCCAGCAGCTTGAGGGGCGCTCGGAGCACAGATACGCAGTATTTT,CASSLRGARSTDTQYF
NA,15,NA,TRBV4-2,TRBJ1-1,TGTGCCAGCAGCCAAGAAGGAGGAGTGAACACTGAAGCTTTCTTT,CASSQEGGVNTEAFF
TRBD2,16,NA,TRBV13,TRBJ2-2,TGTGCCAGCAGCTTCAGACTAGCGGGAGTATTCGGGGAGCTGTTTTTT,CASSFRLAGVFGELFF
NA,14,NA,TRBV7-2,TRBJ2-7,TGTGCCAGCAGCTTAGCCGGGATCATCCACGAGCAGTACTTC,CASSLAGIIHEQYF
NA,14,NA,TRBV5-8,TRBJ1-2,TGTGCCAGCAGCTTGGGTCCAGAATACTATGGCTACACCTTC,CASSLGPEYYGYTF
TRBD1,14,few,TRBV19,TRBJ2-7,TGTGCCAGTAGCCTGGACAGGGCCTCCTACGAGCAGTACTTC,CASSLDRASYEQYF
NA,16,NA,TRBV7-8,TRBJ2-1,TGTGCCAGCAGCTTAGACGCCCATTACTCCCACAATGAGCAGTTCTTC,CASSLDAHYSHNEQFF
NA,16,NA,TRBV7-8,TRBJ2-7,TGTGCCAGCAGCTTAGATTTATTGGAGACTACTTACGAGCAGTACTTC,CASSLDLLETTYEQYF
TRBD1,17,NA,TRBV10-1,TRBJ1-3,TGCGCCCGCATTCACAGGGGCCCCCCGAGCTCTGGAAACACCATATATTTT,CARIHRGPPSSGNTIYF